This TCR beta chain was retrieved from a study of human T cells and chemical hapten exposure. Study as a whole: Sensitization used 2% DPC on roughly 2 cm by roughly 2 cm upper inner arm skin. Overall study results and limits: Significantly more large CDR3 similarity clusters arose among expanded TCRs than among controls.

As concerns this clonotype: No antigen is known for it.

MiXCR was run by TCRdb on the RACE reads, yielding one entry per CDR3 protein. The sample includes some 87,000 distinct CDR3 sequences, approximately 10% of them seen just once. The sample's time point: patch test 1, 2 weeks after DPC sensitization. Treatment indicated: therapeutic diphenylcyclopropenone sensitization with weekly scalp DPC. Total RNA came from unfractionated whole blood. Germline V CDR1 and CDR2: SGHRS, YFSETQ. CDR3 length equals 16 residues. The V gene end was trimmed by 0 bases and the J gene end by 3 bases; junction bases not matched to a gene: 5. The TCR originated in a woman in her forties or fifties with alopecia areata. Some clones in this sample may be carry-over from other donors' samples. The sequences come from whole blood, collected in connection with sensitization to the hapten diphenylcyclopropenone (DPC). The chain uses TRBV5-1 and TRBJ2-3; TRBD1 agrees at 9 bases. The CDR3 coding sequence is TGCGCCAGCAGCTTGGACAGGGGGCGAGGAACAGATACGCAGTATTTT. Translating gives CASSLDRGRGTDTQYF.